These 17 T cell receptor beta chains came from one sample sequenced in a study of blood T cell repertoires in COVID-19. Method: immunoSEQ multiplex PCR; TCRdb's copy keeps in-frame clones and lacks some. The sample holds around 300,000 clones, around 87% seen once. Sequencing used PBMCs or T cells enriched from blood (not recorded which). Every receptor here comes from a woman aged 25 to 39 who had recovered from COVID-19.

In this sample, this clone turned up once. V gene TRBV5-5 combines with J gene TRBJ1-2; 10 bases line up with TRBD1. Trimming at V came to 4 bases and at J to 14 bases, leaving 8 bases not matched to a gene. The germline CDR1 and CDR2 sequences are SGHKS and YYEKEE (reference sequence). The CDR3 sequence is 12 residues long. In DNA form, the CDR3 reads TGTGCCAGCAGCCCTGAACCGGGACAGGGGACCTTC. It codes for CASSPEPGQGTF. The entire variable domain, with the rest obtained from reference TRBV5-5 and TRBJ1-2, is as follows: DAGVTQSPTHLIKTRGQQVTLRCSPISGHKSVSWYQQVLGQGPQFIFQYYEKEERGRGNFPDRFSARQFPNYSSELNVNALLLGDSALYLCASSPEPGQGTFGSGTRLTVV.

CDR3 amino acids: CSVDSSGWVGDTQYF. The CDR3 region has the DNA TGCAGCGTTGATTCTAGCGGGTGGGTAGGAGATACGCAGTATTTT. This chain joins TRBV29-1 and TRBJ2-3, with TRBD2 matching over 8 bases. The CDR3 contains 15 residues. Germline V gene data show CDR1 as SQVTM and CDR2 as ANQGSEA. Trimming cost V 3 bases and J 5 bases; bases outside gene matches: 10.

The chain combines TRBV7-3 with TRBJ1-1; 7 positions agree with TRBD1. The CDR3 sequence is 13 residues long. V dropped 6 bases and J dropped 5; count of bases not matched to a gene: 6. The germline gives CDR1 SGHTA, CDR2 FQGTGA. The CDR3 here is CASSLGQKTEAFF. CDR3 in DNA: TGTGCCAGCAGTTTGGGACAGAAGACTGAAGCTTTCTTT.

The chain joins TRBV10-3 to TRBJ2-2; 8 bases agree with TRBD1. Per germline, CDR1 ENHRY and CDR2 SYGVKD. With 6 bases clipped from V and 6 bases from J, the junction kept 12 bases outside the gene matches. This CDR3 is 16 amino acids long. The CDR3 DNA reads TGTGCCATCAGACCTACCGGGACAGGAGTTCCCGGGGAGCTGTTTTTT. It codes for CAIRPTGTGVPGELFF.

The genes are TRBV2 and TRBJ2-1; 8 nucleotides match TRBD2. This CDR3 spans 15 amino acids. Germline CDR1 is SNHLY and CDR2 is FYNNEI. J was trimmed by 6 bases and V by 9 bases; bases with no gene match: 13. The CDR3 DNA sequence: TGTGCCAGAGGGGGATTGCGGGGGGCCGGCAATGAGCAGTTCTTC. It is translated as CARGGLRGAGNEQFF.

The chain employs TRBV3-1 (or the pseudogene TRBV3-2) and TRBJ2-3; D perhaps matches TRBD2 (5 bases). The germline V and J ends were trimmed by 7 bases and 5 bases, with 19 bases remaining between them. Germline V lookup: CDR1 LGHDT, CDR2 YNNKEL (reference sequence). The CDR3 runs 15 residues. The CDR3 bases are TGTGCCAGCACCCCGGAGCCGGGGTCTTTAGATACGCAGTATTTT. It specifies CASTPEPGSLDTQYF.

The chain joins TRBV3-1 (or the pseudogene TRBV3-2) to TRBJ2-2; the match to TRBD2 covers 15 bases. V shed 10 bases, J shed 4 bases, and the junction held 10 bases outside the gene matches. The germline gives CDR1 LGHDT, CDR2 YNNKEL (reference sequence). The CDR3 spans 17 residues. The CDR3 bases are TGTGCCACCGGACTAGCGGGGGGGCTAAAGTCCACCGGGGAGCTGTTTTTT. Protein product: CATGLAGGLKSTGELFF.

This clone occurred once. The V gene is TRBV5-4, the J gene TRBJ1-1; D ambiguous. The V gene's germline CDR1 is SGHNT and CDR2 YYREEE (reference sequence). This CDR3 contains 14 residues. V was pared by 2 bases and J by 2 bases, with 10 bases between. CDR3 loop: CASSFSTGNTEAFF. CDR3 DNA: TGTGCCAGCAGCTTTTCAACGGGAAACACTGAAGCTTTCTTT.

J is TRBJ2-1 and V is TRBV5-8; D uncertain. This CDR3 has 16 residues. Trimming left V 0 bases short and J 0 bases short, with 10 bases between. Germline CDR1 is SGHTS and CDR2 is YDEGEE. The CDR3 is CASSLGQWSSYNEQFF. The CDR3 DNA reads as TGTGCCAGCAGCTTGGGCCAGTGGAGCTCCTACAATGAGCAGTTCTTC.

This clone was observed once. V is TRBV10-2 and J is TRBJ2-3; 9 nucleotides match TRBD2. With V trimmed by 0 bases and J by 9 bases, 4 bases remained unmatched. Germline CDR1 and CDR2: WSHSY and SAAADI. The CDR3 has 14 residues. CDR3 amino acids: CASSESSSGGTQYF. The CDR3 DNA follows: TGCGCCAGCAGTGAGTCTTCCAGCGGGGGGACGCAGTATTTT.

This clone was counted only a few times. This chain uses TRBV6-5 with TRBJ2-3, with TRBD2 matching 7 bases. Per germline, CDR1 MNHEY and CDR2 SVGAGI. The CDR3 consists of 14 residues. Trimming cost V 6 bases and J 5 bases; bases outside gene matches: 8. For the CDR3, the DNA is TGTGCCAGCAGCCTGACTAGCTCTGGAGATACGCAGTATTTT. It is translated as CASSLTSSGDTQYF.

The V call is TRBV27, the J call TRBJ1-4; D not certain. Germline V gives CDR1 MNHEY, CDR2 SMNVEV (reference sequence). The CDR3 length is 12 residues. V shed 4 bases and J shed 4 bases, with 4 bases lying between them. The CDR3 loop is CASSSRNEKLFF. CDR3 sequence (DNA): TGTGCCAGCAGTTCCCGTAATGAAAAACTGTTTTTT.

This chain links TRBV5-8 with TRBJ2-3, with D perhaps TRBD2 (7 bases). Germline CDR1 SGHTS, CDR2 YDEGEE. The V gene lost 6 bases and the J gene lost 6 bases, with 17 bases spanning the gap. CDR3 length: 14 amino acids. The CDR3: CASNSGGEEDTQYF. The CDR3 DNA follows: TGTGCCAGCAATTCGGGGGGCGAGGAGGATACGCAGTATTTT.

The chain joins TRBV6-2 or TRBV6-3 to TRBJ1-1, with 8 positions matching TRBD1. V shed 2 bases, J shed 11 bases, and the junction held 7 bases outside the gene matches. The V gene's germline CDR1 is MNHEY and CDR2 SVGEGT. The CDR3 extends over 13 amino acids. This CDR3 is CASSYRQGLEAFF. The CDR3, as DNA: TGTGCCAGCAGTTACCGACAGGGGCTTGAGGCTTTCTTT.

The chain joins TRBV5-1 to TRBJ2-7; D is possibly TRBD2 (6 bases). Germline CDR1 reads SGHRS; CDR2 reads YFSETQ. The CDR3 covers 15 residues. Trimming took 5 bases from V and 1 from J, leaving 16 bases between them. DNA for the CDR3: TGCGCCAGCAGGGTCTCGGGACTGCCTTCCTACGAGCAGTACTTC. Translation: CASRVSGLPSYEQYF.

The chain couples TRBV2 to TRBJ1-2, with 9 bases lining up with TRBD1. J gave up 4 bases and V 6 bases, and 6 bases lay outside the gene matches. The CDR3 length is 14 residues. Germline CDR1 and CDR2: SNHLY and FYNNEI. The CDR3 coding sequence is TGTGCCAGCAGCAGGGACAGGGCTATCTATGGCTACACCTTC. Translated, it gives CASSRDRAIYGYTF.

The chain links TRBV27 to TRBJ1-2; weak D call: TRBD1 (6 bases). CDR1 is MNHEY, CDR2 SMNVEV, per germline (reference sequence). Trimming cost V 5 bases and J 8 bases, with 18 bases left between them. The CDR3 runs 14 residues. CDR3 sequence (DNA): TGTGCCAGCAGTAGTACAGGGTTCGTTTACGGCTACACCTTC. This codes for CASSSTGFVYGYTF.